This TCR beta chain was retrieved from a study of spatial heterogeneity in lung cancer. Study details: The library had UMIs, and each TCR and UMI pair averaged more than ten raw reads.

Study results and limitations: More often at tumor resection than at routine follow-up, ubiquitous expanded tumor TCRs were detected in the blood.

On each TCR cDNA molecule, a unique molecular identifier was present. TCRdb used MiXCR to reprocess the 5' RACE reads, holding one entry per CDR3 protein. The sample has about 92,000 distinct CDR3 sequences, about 12% seen once. This sample's time point: sample taken at primary tumor resection. Extraction of whole RNA from tumor, nontumor lung or frozen PBMC preceded unsorted sequencing. This clonotype was picked up a small number of times. The antigen is undetermined. The germline V and J ends were trimmed by 5 bases and 5 bases, with 10 bases remaining between them. CDR3 size: 13 residues. Germline CDR1 is SGHTA and CDR2 is FQGNSA.

Specimen: PBMCs, collected at surgery. The chain uses TRBV7-2 and TRBJ1-5, with D possibly being TRBD1 (5 bases). This TCR came from a male donor with early-stage non-small cell lung cancer. The CDR3: CASSQTGDQPQHF. CDR3 coding DNA: TGTGCCAGCAGCCAGACGGGGGATCAGCCCCAGCATTTT.